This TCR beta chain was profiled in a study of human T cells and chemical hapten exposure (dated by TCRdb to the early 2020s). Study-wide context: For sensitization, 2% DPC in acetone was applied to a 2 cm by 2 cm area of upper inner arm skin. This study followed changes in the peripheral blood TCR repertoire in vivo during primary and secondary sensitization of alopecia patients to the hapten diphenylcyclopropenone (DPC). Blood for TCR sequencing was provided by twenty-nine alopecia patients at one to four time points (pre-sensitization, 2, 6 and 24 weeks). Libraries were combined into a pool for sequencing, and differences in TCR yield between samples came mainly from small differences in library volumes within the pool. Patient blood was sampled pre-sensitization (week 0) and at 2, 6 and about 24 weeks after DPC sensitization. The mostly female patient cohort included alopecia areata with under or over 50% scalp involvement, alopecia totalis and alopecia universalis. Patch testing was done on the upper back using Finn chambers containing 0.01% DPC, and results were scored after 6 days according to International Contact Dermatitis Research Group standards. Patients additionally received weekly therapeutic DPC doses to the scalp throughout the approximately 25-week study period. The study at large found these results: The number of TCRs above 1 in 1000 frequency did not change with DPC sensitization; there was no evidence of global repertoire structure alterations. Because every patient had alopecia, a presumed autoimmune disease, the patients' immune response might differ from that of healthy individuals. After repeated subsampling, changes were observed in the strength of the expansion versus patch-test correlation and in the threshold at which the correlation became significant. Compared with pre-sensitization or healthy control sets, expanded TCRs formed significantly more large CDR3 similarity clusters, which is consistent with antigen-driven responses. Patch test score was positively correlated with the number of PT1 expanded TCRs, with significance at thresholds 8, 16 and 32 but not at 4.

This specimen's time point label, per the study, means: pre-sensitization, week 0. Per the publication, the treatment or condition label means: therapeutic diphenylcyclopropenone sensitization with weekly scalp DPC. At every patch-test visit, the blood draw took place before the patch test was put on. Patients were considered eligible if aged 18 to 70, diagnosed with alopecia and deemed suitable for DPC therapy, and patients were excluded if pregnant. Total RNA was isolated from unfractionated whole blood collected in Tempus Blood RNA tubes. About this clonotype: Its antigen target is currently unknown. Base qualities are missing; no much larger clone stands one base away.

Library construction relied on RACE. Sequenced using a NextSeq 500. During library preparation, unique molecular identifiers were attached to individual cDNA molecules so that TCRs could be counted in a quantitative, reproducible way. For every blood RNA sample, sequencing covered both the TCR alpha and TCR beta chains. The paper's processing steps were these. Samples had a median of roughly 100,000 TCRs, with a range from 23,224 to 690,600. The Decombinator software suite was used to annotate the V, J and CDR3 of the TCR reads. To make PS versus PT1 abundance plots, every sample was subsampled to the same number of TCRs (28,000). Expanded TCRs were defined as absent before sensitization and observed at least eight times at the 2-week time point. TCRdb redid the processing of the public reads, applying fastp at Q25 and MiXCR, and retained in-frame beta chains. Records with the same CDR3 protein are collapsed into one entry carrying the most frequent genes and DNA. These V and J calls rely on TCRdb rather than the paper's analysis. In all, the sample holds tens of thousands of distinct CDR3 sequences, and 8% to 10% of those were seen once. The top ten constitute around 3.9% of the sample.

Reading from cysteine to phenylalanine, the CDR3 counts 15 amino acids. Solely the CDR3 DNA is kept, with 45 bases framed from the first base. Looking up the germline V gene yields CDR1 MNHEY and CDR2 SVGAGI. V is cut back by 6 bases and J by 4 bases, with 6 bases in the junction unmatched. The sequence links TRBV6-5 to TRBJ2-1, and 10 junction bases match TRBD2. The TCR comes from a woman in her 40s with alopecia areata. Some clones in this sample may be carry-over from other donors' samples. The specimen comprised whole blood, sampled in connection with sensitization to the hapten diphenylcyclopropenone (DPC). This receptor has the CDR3 CASSPGTSVYNEQFF. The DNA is TGTGCCAGCAGCCCCGGGACTAGCGTATACAATGAGCAGTTCTTC.